These 31 T cell receptor beta chains were sequenced from one sample in a study of cytomegalovirus exposure and HLA in healthy donors. Sequencing was performed with immunoSEQ multiplex PCR; in TCRdb, only in-frame clones are kept and a portion is missing. In the table there are approximately 280,000 clones, 70% to 90% of which are singletons. Sequenced: PBMCs. The receptor source for this set is a woman aged 18-35 years in good health and CMV-seronegative.

The chain uses TRBV5-6 and TRBJ1-5; 7 bases line up with TRBD1. CDR3 length equals 14 residues. The ends lost 4 bases at V and 4 bases at J; junction bases unmatched: 5. Germline-derived CDR1 and CDR2 are SGHDT and YYEEEE. CDR3 sequence: CASSVRDRNQPQHF. CDR3 DNA: TGTGCCAGCAGCGTCCGGGACAGAAATCAGCCCCAGCATTTT.

This clone has a handful of counts. Written as DNA, the CDR3 is TGTGCCACCAGCAGACCCCGGGTAGTCCAAGAGACCCAGTACTTC. The encoded protein is CATSRPRVVQETQYF. V and J are TRBV15 and TRBJ2-5; D gene unclear. The CDR3 spans 15 residues. Germline V CDR1 and CDR2: LNHNV, YYDKDF (reference sequence). V was clipped by 2 bases and J by 1 base, with 11 bases between them.

The chain is built from TRBV4-3 and TRBJ1-1; D is unclear. V lost 0 bases and J 5 bases, leaving 7 bases between the germline ends. Germline V gives CDR1 LGHNA, CDR2 YSLEER. The CDR3 is made up of 13 amino acids. The CDR3 nucleotides are TGCGCCAGCAGCCAAGATTGGCAGACTGAAGCTTTCTTT. Translated: CASSQDWQTEAFF.

The genes are TRBV19 and TRBJ2-3, with 8 positions matching TRBD2. Trimming took 9 bases from V and 0 from J; bases not matched to a gene: 5. Germline V gives CDR1 LNHDA, CDR2 SQIVND (reference sequence). The CDR3 is made up of 14 amino acids. This CDR3 is CASQRGTSTDTQYF. Written as DNA, the CDR3 is TGTGCCAGCCAGCGGGGGACGAGCACAGATACGCAGTATTTT.

The chain carries TRBV27 and TRBJ2-2; 8 nucleotides agree with TRBD2. After removal of 0 bases from V and 1 base from J, the junction contained 4 bases not matched to a gene. CDR1 is MNHEY, CDR2 SMNVEV, per germline (reference sequence). The CDR3 length is 17 residues. The CDR3 coding sequence is TGTGCCAGCAGTTTATCGTGGCTAGCGGGGAACACCGGGGAGCTGTTTTTT. Amino acid sequence: CASSLSWLAGNTGELFF.

This chain joins TRBV30 and TRBJ1-2, with D uncertain. Trimming cost V 0 bases and J 6 bases, with 8 bases left between them. The CDR3 contains 12 residues. The germline V gene has CDR1 GTSNPN and CDR2 SVGIG (reference sequence). CDR3 region: CAWSVPPDGYTF. The CDR3, as DNA: TGTGCCTGGAGTGTACCTCCGGATGGCTACACCTTC.

The rearrangement links TRBV5-1 to TRBJ2-3, with 11 bases aligning to TRBD2. The V segment lost 5 bases and the J segment 3 bases; nucleotides outside the gene matches: 11. The CDR3 is 17 residues long. The germline V gene encodes CDR1 SGHRS and CDR2 YFSETQ. CDR3 sequence (DNA): TGCGCCAGCAGTTATCGATTAGCGGGAGGGCCTACAGATACGCAGTATTTT. As protein: CASSYRLAGGPTDTQYF.

This clone came up once. The chain employs TRBV19 and TRBJ2-2; a possible D gene is TRBD2 (5 bases). The ends were cut back, 6 bases at V and 2 bases at J, with 16 bases in the middle. This CDR3 has 16 amino acids. Germline V gene lookup returns CDR1 LNHDA and CDR2 SQIVND (reference sequence). The CDR3 DNA is TGTGCCAGTAGGGTCCTCAGCGGCTTCAACACCGGGGAGCTGTTTTTT. Translating it yields CASRVLSGFNTGELFF. Full variable domain (outside the CDR3, taken from reference TRBV19 and TRBJ2-2): DGGITQSPKYLFRKEGQNVTLSCEQNLNHDAMYWYRQDPGQGLRLIYYSQIVNDFQKGDIAEGYSVSREKKESFPLTVTSAQKNPTAFYLCASRVLSGFNTGELFFGEGSRLTVL.

V gene TRBV29-1 combines with J gene TRBJ1-1, with 8 bases aligning to TRBD1. V lost 0 bases, J lost 6 bases, and 6 bases stayed unmatched. Per the germline V gene, CDR1 is SQVTM and CDR2 is ANQGSEA. This CDR3 region has 14 residues. The CDR3 spells CSVEDRDRSAEAFF. The CDR3 DNA reads TGCAGCGTTGAAGATCGGGACAGGTCCGCTGAAGCTTTCTTT.

The genes are TRBV5-8 and TRBJ2-1, with TRBD1 matching 11 bases. Per the germline V gene, CDR1 is SGHTS and CDR2 is YDEGEE. Germline trimming cut 3 bases from V and 4 bases from J; bases unmatched to any gene: 3. This CDR3 region has 15 residues. The CDR3 coding sequence is TGTGCCAGCAGCTCCGGGACAGGGGGATACAATGAGCAGTTCTTC. As protein: CASSSGTGGYNEQFF. Drawing the rest from reference TRBV5-8 and TRBJ2-1, the complete variable domain is EAGVTQSPTHLIKTRGQQATLRCSPISGHTSVYWYQQALGLGLQFLLWYDEGEERNRGNFPPRFSGRQFPNYSSELNVNALELEDSALYLCASSSGTGGYNEQFFGPGTRLTVL.

The chain uses TRBV2 and TRBJ2-7; TRBD2 is a possible D gene (5 bases). CDR1 and CDR2 (germline): SNHLY, FYNNEI. Trimming took off 7 bases at V and 2 bases at J, with 15 bases between the two ends. This CDR3 region has 14 residues. This chain's CDR3 is CASMEEIGPYEQYF. The CDR3 nucleotides read TGTGCCAGCATGGAGGAAATTGGACCCTACGAGCAGTACTTC.

V and J are TRBV6-1 and TRBJ1-2; perhaps TRBD1 as D (6 bases). V was trimmed by 1 base and J by 4 bases, leaving 13 bases between them. CDR3 length: 15 residues. Germline V lookup: CDR1 MNHNS, CDR2 SASEGT. CDR3 loop: CASSEEPGGGYGYTF. For the CDR3, the DNA is TGTGCCAGCAGTGAAGAACCGGGGGGCGGCTATGGCTACACCTTC.

The genes are TRBV7-8 and TRBJ1-2; TRBD1 matches at 10 bases. The CDR3 totals 16 residues. V trimming: 4 bases; J trimming: 4 bases; junction bases outside the gene matches: 9. CDR1 is SGHVS, CDR2 FQNEAQ, per germline. CDR3 DNA: TGTGCCAGCAGCTCACCGACAGGGGGCGAAGGCTATGGCTACACCTTC. It codes for CASSSPTGGEGYGYTF.

This clone was observed once. The rearrangement links TRBV28 to TRBJ1-1, with 7 bases fitting TRBD1. Germline lookup yields CDR1 MDHEN and CDR2 SYDVKM. The CDR3 covers 14 residues. V lost 2 bases to trimming and J lost 11 bases; unmatched junction nucleotides: 11. CDR3 in amino acids: CASSLPHRGMGAFF. The CDR3 DNA reads as TGTGCCAGCAGTTTACCCCACAGGGGAATGGGGGCTTTCTTT.

The gene calls are TRBV9 and TRBJ1-2; TRBD1 matches 7 bases. This CDR3 is built from 15 residues. V lost 3 bases, J lost 8 bases, and 13 bases stayed unmatched. Germline lookup yields CDR1 SGDLS and CDR2 YYNGEE. This CDR3 is CASSASRGGAGGYTF. DNA for the CDR3: TGTGCCAGCAGCGCCTCCCGAGGGGGCGCAGGGGGCTACACCTTC.

The rearrangement joins TRBV29-1 to TRBJ1-5; TRBD1 is a possible D gene (5 bases). This CDR3 is built from 14 residues. Germline values: CDR1 SQVTM, CDR2 ANQGSEA. With 4 bases removed from V and 1 base from J, the gap between germline ends came to 11 bases. CDR3 nucleotide sequence: TGCAGCGTTGGGGGCCTTGGGAGCAATCAGCCCCAGCATTTT. It encodes CSVGGLGSNQPQHF.

The rearrangement uses TRBV6-1 and TRBJ2-3, with TRBD2 matching 12 bases. V shed 4 bases and J 4 bases; nucleotides not matched to a gene: 12. The CDR3 is 18 amino acids. Germline-derived CDR1 and CDR2 are MNHNS and SASEGT. CDR3 amino acids: CASSGTRASGRAPDTQYF. The CDR3 region has the DNA TGTGCCAGCAGTGGAACACGGGCTAGCGGGAGGGCCCCAGATACGCAGTATTTT.

This clone was found once. The chain carries TRBV7-6 and TRBJ2-5; 7 nucleotides match TRBD2. The CDR3 has 14 amino acids. V lost 3 bases to trimming and J lost 2 bases; unmatched junction nucleotides: 3. CDR1 is SGHVS and CDR2 is FNYEAQ in the germline V gene. The CDR3 spells CASSFRAGQETQYF. The DNA for the CDR3 is TGTGCCAGCAGCTTTAGAGCGGGGCAAGAGACCCAGTACTTC.

The V gene is TRBV7-2, the J gene TRBJ1-2; TRBD1 agrees at 8 bases. CDR3 length: 16 residues. Per germline, CDR1 SGHTA and CDR2 FQGNSA. J lost 4 bases, V lost 5 bases, and 12 bases had no gene match. Here the CDR3 DNA reads TGTGCCAGCAGCCGCGAAGGGACAGGAGGGGGCTATGGCTACACCTTC. It specifies CASSREGTGGGYGYTF.

V usage is TRBV7-2 and J usage is TRBJ1-4; TRBD1 matches at 7 bases. The germline V gene has CDR1 SGHTA and CDR2 FQGNSA. CDR3 size: 14 residues. V was clipped by 5 bases and J by 8 bases; unmatched bases: 8. The CDR3 is CASSPDRVGEKLFF. The CDR3 DNA reads as TGTGCCAGCAGCCCAGACAGGGTGGGAGAAAAACTGTTTTTT.

This clone was seen a few times. The V gene is TRBV18, the J gene TRBJ2-1; 8 nucleotides agree with TRBD1. This CDR3 is 15 amino acids long. CDR1 is KGHSH and CDR2 is LQKENI in the germline V gene. The J segment lost 3 bases and the V segment lost 3 bases, leaving 4 bases of the junction unmatched. In DNA form, the CDR3 reads TGTGCCAGCTCACCCCCCGGGACAGGCTACAATGAGCAGTTCTTC. Translating it yields CASSPPGTGYNEQFF.

In DNA, the CDR3 is TGTGCCACCAGCGCCGGGACTACGGGATTAACCTACAATGAGCAGTTCTTC. It encodes CATSAGTTGLTYNEQFF. The chain has TRBV15 and TRBJ2-1; 7 positions agree with TRBD2. The CDR3 totals 17 residues. The ends lost 5 bases at V and 2 bases at J; junction bases unmatched: 12. Germline V gene sequence: CDR1 LNHNV, CDR2 YYDKDF (reference sequence).

The chain links TRBV6-7 to TRBJ1-5; 7 bases map to TRBD1. TRBV6-7 is sorted into the ORF group, with uncertain function. V lost 7 bases to trimming and J lost 0 bases; unmatched junction nucleotides: 9. The CDR3 loop spans 16 amino acids. The DNA for the CDR3 is TGTGCCAGCATCCGACAGGGCTCATATAGCAATCAGCCCCAGCATTTT. Translated, it gives CASIRQGSYSNQPQHF.

The J gene is TRBJ1-2, the V gene TRBV14; perhaps TRBD1 as D (6 bases). There are 13 residues in the CDR3. Germline assignment: CDR1 SGHDN and CDR2 FVKESK. Trimming took off 4 bases at V and 8 bases at J, with 14 bases between the two ends. In DNA form, the CDR3 reads TGTGCCAGCAGCCCGAGACAGGCGGCGGGCTACACCTTC. Its translation is CASSPRQAAGYTF.

J is TRBJ2-7 and V is TRBV4-3; tentative D call: TRBD2 (6 bases). CDR1 LGHNA and CDR2 YSLEER come from the germline V gene. There are 14 residues in the CDR3. Trimming shortened V by 7 bases and J by 0 bases, and 13 bases separated the two germline ends. CDR3 sequence reads: CASTSGLGSYEQYF. The CDR3 coding sequence is TGCGCCAGCACTTCGGGACTGGGCTCCTACGAGCAGTACTTC.

This sequence joins TRBV9 and TRBJ1-2; TRBD1 matches at 11 bases. Per germline, CDR1 SGDLS and CDR2 YYNGEE. CDR3 length: 18 residues. Germline trimming cut 3 bases from V and 1 base from J; bases unmatched to any gene: 11. The CDR3 reads CASSGGQGASKDNYGYTF. CDR3 in DNA: TGTGCCAGCAGCGGAGGACAGGGGGCTTCGAAGGATAACTATGGCTACACCTTC.

This clone occurred a few times. V is TRBV7-6 and J is TRBJ1-1, with a weak D call TRBD1 (5 bases). V was clipped by 5 bases and J by 2 bases, with 12 bases between them. From germline, CDR1 is SGHVS and CDR2 FNYEAQ. The CDR3 has 14 amino acids. In nucleotides, the CDR3 is TGTGCCAGCAGCCCAAGGACATATAACACTGAAGCTTTCTTT. It encodes CASSPRTYNTEAFF.

The chain employs TRBV6-5 and TRBJ1-2; D unclear. Trimming took off 6 bases at V and 1 base at J, with 9 bases between the two ends. The CDR3 spans 13 residues. Germline assignment: CDR1 MNHEY and CDR2 SVGAGI. Here the CDR3 reads CASREDGNYGYTF. Here the CDR3 DNA reads TGTGCCAGCAGGGAGGACGGTAACTATGGCTACACCTTC.

In this sample, this clone turned up a few times. This rearrangement joins TRBV6-5 to TRBJ1-5, with D perhaps matching TRBD1 (5 bases). Per the germline V gene, CDR1 is MNHEY and CDR2 is SVGAGI. The CDR3 has 14 amino acids. V lost 0 bases and J lost 7, with 10 bases in between. CDR3: CASSYSQGRQPQHF. For the CDR3, the DNA is TGTGCCAGCAGTTACTCCCAGGGCAGGCAGCCCCAGCATTTT.

The chain combines TRBV13 with TRBJ2-7, with D perhaps TRBD1 (6 bases). The V and J ends lost 0 bases and 0 bases respectively, with 12 bases between them. Looked up from germline, CDR1 is PRHDT and CDR2 is FYEKMQ (reference sequence). The CDR3 contains 16 residues. The CDR3 loop is CASSLGHRDRSYEQYF. The CDR3 coding sequence is TGTGCCAGCAGCTTAGGGCACAGGGACCGCTCCTACGAGCAGTACTTC.

The chain links TRBV28 to TRBJ1-5; 9 bases align to TRBD1. Germline V gene lookup returns CDR1 MDHEN and CDR2 SYDVKM. Trimming took 4 bases from V and 5 from J; bases not matched to a gene: 3. The CDR3 runs 14 residues. CDR3 protein: CASSSGTGHQPQHF. Written as DNA, the CDR3 is TGTGCCAGCAGTTCCGGGACAGGGCATCAGCCCCAGCATTTT.